The 12 T cell receptor beta chains below come from one sample, sequenced in a study of T cell changes during pregnancy in multiple sclerosis. Only in-frame clones appear in the TCRdb table, and some are missing; sequencing was by immunoSEQ multiplex PCR. The profile shows under 40,000 clones, approximately 90% of them singletons. Specimen: CD8+ T cells from peripheral blood mononuclear cells, collected before pregnancy. These receptors were obtained from a female donor with multiple sclerosis, enrolled in a pregnancy study.

V gene TRBV27 combines with J gene TRBJ2-5; TRBD2 aligns across 10 bases. Germline assignment: CDR1 MNHEY and CDR2 SMNVEV (reference sequence). Trimming at V came to 5 bases and at J to 4 bases, leaving 7 bases not matched to a gene. This CDR3 is 15 amino acids long. The CDR3 spells CASSLLAGAAETQYF. CDR3 DNA sequence: TGTGCCAGCAGTCTCCTAGCGGGGGCGGCAGAGACCCAGTACTTC.

The sample holds one count of this clone. The J gene is TRBJ1-5, the V gene TRBV5-5, with D perhaps TRBD1 (5 bases). The V gene lost 1 base and the J gene lost 5 bases, with 13 bases spanning the gap. Germline V gene lookup returns CDR1 SGHKS and CDR2 YYEKEE (reference sequence). The CDR3 runs to 15 residues. The CDR3 protein is CASSLSQGGYQPQHF. The CDR3 DNA reads TGTGCCAGCAGCTTGAGCCAGGGTGGTTATCAGCCCCAGCATTTT.

The V and J genes are TRBV7-6 and TRBJ2-7; 11 bases line up with TRBD2. Germline CDR1 reads SGHVS; CDR2 reads FNYEAQ. The CDR3 totals 17 residues. V shed 3 bases, J shed 0 bases, and the junction held 7 bases outside the gene matches. The DNA of the CDR3 is TGTGCCAGCAGCTTGGTCTCTAGCGGGGGGAGCTCCTACGAGCAGTACTTC. Amino acid sequence: CASSLVSSGGSSYEQYF.

The chain employs TRBV7-9 and TRBJ2-7; D is undetermined. This CDR3 is built from 12 residues. The V and J ends lost 1 base and 1 base respectively, with 2 bases between them. Looked up from germline, CDR1 is SEHNR and CDR2 is FQNEAQ (reference sequence). CDR3: CASSLVSYEQYF. The DNA of the CDR3 is TGTGCCAGCAGCTTAGTATCCTACGAGCAGTACTTC.

V gene TRBV7-9 combines with J gene TRBJ2-5; D ambiguous. CDR3 length: 12 amino acids. V was clipped by 4 bases and J by 7 bases, with 10 bases between them. Germline V lookup: CDR1 SEHNR, CDR2 FQNEAQ (reference sequence). CDR3 in DNA: TGTGCCAGCAGCTCTCGGCGCGGGACCCAGTACTTC. Translated: CASSSRRGTQYF.

This clone was recorded a few times. J is TRBJ1-1 and V is TRBV5-1; D is perhaps TRBD1 (5 bases). The germline V gene encodes CDR1 SGHRS and CDR2 YFSETQ. The CDR3 loop spans 14 amino acids. The V end was cut by 3 bases, the J end by 1 base, with 10 bases between. The DNA of the CDR3 is TGCGCCAGCAGCTGGGGACTCGGGAACACTGAAGCTTTCTTT. Translation: CASSWGLGNTEAFF.

V is TRBV6-1 and J is TRBJ1-1; D is uncertain. V dropped 4 bases and J dropped 0 bases, with 9 bases sitting between them. This CDR3 region has 14 residues. Germline CDR1 reads MNHNS; CDR2 reads SASEGT. As DNA, the CDR3 is TGTGCCAGCAGTGGAGGAGGTATGAACACTGAAGCTTTCTTT. It specifies CASSGGGMNTEAFF.

V usage is TRBV27 and J usage is TRBJ2-7; 7 nucleotides line up with TRBD2. The CDR3 runs to 14 residues. Trimming cost V 0 bases and J 4 bases; bases outside gene matches: 3. Germline V CDR1 and CDR2: MNHEY, SMNVEV (reference sequence). In nucleotides, the CDR3 is TGTGCCAGCAGTTTATCCCCGGGGGGATACGAGCAGTACTTC. Encoded protein: CASSLSPGGYEQYF.

This chain links TRBV2 with TRBJ2-1; 11 bases are a match to TRBD2. The V gene's germline CDR1 is SNHLY and CDR2 FYNNEI. This CDR3 comprises 21 residues. V trimming: 4 bases; J trimming: 8 bases; junction bases outside the gene matches: 25. CDR3 DNA: TGTGCCAGCAGTGCGGCGCAGGGCGCGGGCGGGACTAGCGGCCTCGATGATGAGCAGTTCTTC. Translated: CASSAAQGAGGTSGLDDEQFF.

This clone was seen a handful of times. The chain recombines TRBV6-7 with TRBJ1-5; a possible D gene is TRBD1 (5 bases). TRBV6-7 is given ORF status, its function remaining uncertain. Between the trimmed V and J ends, which lost 7 bases and 1 base, there was a span of 11 bases. CDR3 size: 14 residues. CDR3 sequence reads: CASIAGSSNQPQHF. The CDR3 bases are TGTGCCAGCATCGCAGGGTCGAGCAATCAGCCCCAGCATTTT.

The chain joins TRBV27 to TRBJ1-2; D possibly corresponds to TRBD1 (6 bases). Trimming removed 5 bases at V and 2 bases at J, with 9 bases between. This CDR3 has 13 residues. The germline gives CDR1 MNHEY, CDR2 SMNVEV (reference sequence). CDR3 protein: CASSRQDNYGYTF. DNA for the CDR3: TGTGCCAGCAGTCGACAGGACAACTATGGCTACACCTTC.

This clone was seen many times. The V gene is TRBV5-1, the J gene TRBJ2-7, with 12 bases aligning to TRBD2. Germline values: CDR1 SGHRS, CDR2 YFSETQ. There are 17 residues in the CDR3. V lost 0 bases to trimming and J lost 5 bases; unmatched junction nucleotides: 9. The CDR3 region is CASSLEAAGLAGNEQYF. CDR3 sequence (DNA): TGCGCCAGCAGCTTGGAGGCGGCAGGACTAGCGGGAAACGAGCAGTACTTC.